This T cell receptor (beta chain) was identified in a study of monozygotic twins with inflammatory bowel disease. From approximately 3,500 ng of total RNA, each TCR library was prepared. TCRdb re-called the 5' RACE reads and gives one entry per CDR3 protein, without DNA. Here the sample table reports about 380,000 distinct CDR3 sequences. Details on this clonotype: Its target is not known.

The germline V gene has CDR1 MNHEY and CDR2 SVGEGT. This CDR3 is 13 amino acids long. Blood samples, whole and unsorted for T cells, yielded the isolated total RNA. Points from the study as a whole: For IBD patients, clonotypes shared with others were fewer than for healthy twins, especially with disease activity. Evidence failed to back one strong IBD-linked signal or clonotype.

What was sequenced was blood. This clonotype was obtained from a human donor with ulcerative colitis or Crohn's disease, or a healthy co-twin of an affected twin (not recorded which). The rearrangement joins TRBV6-2 or TRBV6-3 to TRBJ1-5. Here the CDR3 reads CASSYGVNQPQHF.